Listed here is a single TCR beta chain. What it recognizes is unknown. The CDR3 runs 15 residues. Per the germline V gene, CDR1 is SGHVS and CDR2 is FQNEAQ. The ends were cut back, 1 base at V and 5 bases at J, with 12 bases in the middle. The sample originates from a study of T cell responses to AZD1222 COVID-19 vaccine. Study conclusions and caveats: The study found vaccine-associated CD4 TCRs spanning spike, dominant at 160-218 and 743-854.

Only in-frame clones appear in the TCRdb table, and some are missing; sequencing was by immunoSEQ multiplex PCR. In the table there are about 110,000 clones, over 80% of which are singletons. The specimen comprised peripheral blood, sampled on day 0 of AZD1222 vaccination. This chain connects TRBV7-8 to TRBJ1-5, with D perhaps matching TRBD1 (5 bases). This clonotype was sampled from an adult in good health. The CDR3 nucleotides read TGTGCCAGCAGCTTAGGTCAGGGACCGGATCAGCCCCAGCATTTT. It specifies CASSLGQGPDQPQHF.